Each of the 26 T cell receptor beta chains below was sequenced from the same sample in a study of cytomegalovirus exposure and HLA in healthy donors. The PCR used 60 Vbeta and 13 Jbeta primers. Sequencing was performed with immunoSEQ multiplex PCR; in TCRdb, only in-frame clones are kept and a portion is missing. The sample includes 130,000 to 150,000 clones, more than 60% of them seen just once. Sequenced input: PBMCs. The receptor source for this set is a man aged 40-55 years in good health and CMV-seropositive.

The chain is built from TRBV7-2 and TRBJ2-5; 7 bases line up with TRBD2. CDR1 SGHTA and CDR2 FQGNSA come from the germline V gene. The CDR3 is 16 residues long. J lost 5 bases, V lost 0 bases, and 9 bases had no gene match. Here the CDR3 reads CASSLASAGAGETQYF. The DNA of the CDR3 is TGTGCCAGCAGCTTAGCTTCGGCGGGAGCCGGTGAGACCCAGTACTTC. Full variable domain (outside the CDR3, taken from reference TRBV7-2 and TRBJ2-5): GAGVSQSPSNKVTEKGKDVELRCDPISGHTALYWYRQSLGQGLEFLIYFQGNSAPDKSGLPSDRFSAERTGGSVSTLTIQRTQQEDSAVYLCASSLASAGAGETQYFGPGTRLLVL.

V gene TRBV5-6 combines with J gene TRBJ2-3, with 11 bases lining up with TRBD2. The J segment lost 5 bases and the V segment lost 4 bases, leaving 3 bases of the junction unmatched. Germline values: CDR1 SGHDT, CDR2 YYEEEE. The CDR3 covers 14 residues. The CDR3 spells CASSPGTSGDTQYF. The CDR3 DNA reads TGTGCCAGCAGCCCCGGGACTAGCGGAGATACGCAGTATTTT.

The rearrangement uses TRBV27 and TRBJ1-4; D call uncertain. Germline V gene sequence: CDR1 MNHEY, CDR2 SMNVEV (reference sequence). The V end lost 9 bases, the J end lost 6 bases, and 17 bases lay between the germline ends. The CDR3 extends over 14 amino acids. In nucleotides, the CDR3 is TGTGCCAGTAGTAACAGAGGGTTAGATGAAAAACTGTTTTTT. The encoded protein is CASSNRGLDEKLFF.

The chain joins TRBV18 to TRBJ1-2; D perhaps matches TRBD1 (6 bases). Germline values: CDR1 KGHSH, CDR2 LQKENI. This CDR3 has 17 amino acids. V shed 4 bases and J shed 4 bases, with 22 bases lying between them. CDR3 sequence: CASSQSSYLTGGYGYTF. CDR3 nucleotide sequence: TGTGCCAGCTCACAATCCTCGTATCTGACAGGAGGCTATGGCTACACCTTC.

CDR3 amino acids: CASSWTSGRGNEQFF. The CDR3 bases are TGTGCCAGCAGCTGGACTAGCGGGAGAGGTAATGAGCAGTTCTTC. The genes are TRBV5-4 and TRBJ2-1, with 13 bases aligning to TRBD2. Germline V gene lookup returns CDR1 SGHNT and CDR2 YYREEE (reference sequence). CDR3 length: 15 amino acids. The V and J ends lost 3 bases and 7 bases, in that order; junction bases with no gene match: 4.

The V and J genes are TRBV28 and TRBJ2-3; no definite D call. V was trimmed by 5 bases and J by 2 bases, leaving 11 bases between them. Germline V lookup: CDR1 MDHEN, CDR2 SYDVKM. The CDR3 is 14 residues long. The CDR3 nucleotides read TGTGCCAGCAGTCCTGCGACATCCACAGATACGCAGTATTTT. It translates to CASSPATSTDTQYF.

This chain uses TRBV4-2 with TRBJ2-7; the match to TRBD2 covers 11 bases. The CDR3 loop spans 15 amino acids. From germline, CDR1 is LGHNA and CDR2 YNFKEQ. V gave up 5 bases and J gave up 4 bases; unmatched junction bases: 7. For the CDR3, the DNA is TGTGCCAGCAGCTTGCCCGGGACTAGCGGATACGAGCAGTACTTC. Translated, it gives CASSLPGTSGYEQYF.

The chain links TRBV5-1 to TRBJ1-1; TRBD1 matches 12 bases. The CDR3 is 16 residues long. The germline V gene encodes CDR1 SGHRS and CDR2 YFSETQ. With 4 bases clipped from V and 0 bases from J, the junction kept 4 bases outside the gene matches. CDR3 residues: CASSKGQGAMNTEAFF. As DNA, the CDR3 is TGCGCCAGCAGCAAGGGACAGGGGGCGATGAACACTGAAGCTTTCTTT.

The chain employs TRBV2 and TRBJ1-5; 8 bases are a match to TRBD1. The ends lost 6 bases at V and 5 bases at J; junction bases unmatched: 6. The CDR3 loop spans 14 amino acids. CDR1 is SNHLY and CDR2 is FYNNEI in the germline V gene. The CDR3 DNA sequence: TGTGCCAGCAGGCGGACAGGGTTCGATCAGCCCCAGCATTTT. Its translation is CASRRTGFDQPQHF.

This chain uses TRBV9 with TRBJ1-5, with 8 bases matching TRBD1. The V gene end was trimmed by 4 bases and the J gene end by 0 bases; junction bases not matched to a gene: 6. The CDR3 has 16 residues. Germline V gene sequence: CDR1 SGDLS, CDR2 YYNGEE. This CDR3 reads CASSPQGALSNQPQHF. CDR3 bases: TGTGCCAGCAGCCCTCAGGGGGCCCTTAGCAATCAGCCCCAGCATTTT.

The chain carries TRBV4-2 and TRBJ2-3; perhaps TRBD2 as D (6 bases). Germline CDR1 reads LGHNA; CDR2 reads YNFKEQ. CDR3 length equals 15 residues. V lost 0 bases to trimming and J lost 0 bases, with 7 bases between them. The CDR3 protein is CASSQEGGSTDTQYF. The CDR3, as DNA: TGTGCCAGCAGCCAAGAGGGAGGTAGCACAGATACGCAGTATTTT.

The rearrangement uses TRBV29-1 and TRBJ2-5, with D perhaps TRBD2 (7 bases). The J call is in doubt because the DNA end fits TRBJ2-7 better. This CDR3 has 13 amino acids. CDR1 SQVTM and CDR2 ANQGSEA come from the germline V gene. The DNA for the CDR3 is TGCAGCACAATGGGGGGGGCGCTCGACGAGCAGTACTTC. Residues: CSTMGGALDEQYF.

This chain connects TRBV5-1 to TRBJ2-3, with 10 positions matching TRBD2. After removal of 1 base from V and 2 bases from J, the junction contained 7 bases not matched to a gene. The CDR3 totals 17 residues. The germline CDR1 and CDR2 sequences are SGHRS and YFSETQ. CDR3 sequence: CASSLPSSGRATDTQYF. CDR3 bases: TGCGCCAGCAGCTTGCCGTCCAGCGGGAGGGCCACAGATACGCAGTATTTT.

The V call is TRBV27, the J call TRBJ1-3; no reliable D call. The CDR3 runs to 14 residues. Germline-derived CDR1 and CDR2 are MNHEY and SMNVEV (reference sequence). Trimming left V 8 bases short and J 0 bases short, with 11 bases between. As DNA, the CDR3 is TGTGCCAGCGCTCTCACGGTCTCTGGAAACACCATATATTTT. This codes for CASALTVSGNTIYF.

This clone was detected a few times. The CDR3 spells CASRPATGPTDTQYF. The CDR3 region has the DNA TGTGCCAGCAGGCCGGCGACAGGACCAACAGATACGCAGTATTTT. V is TRBV28 and J is TRBJ2-3; weak D call: TRBD1 (6 bases). Germline CDR1 and CDR2: MDHEN and SYDVKM. This CDR3 has 15 amino acids. V gave up 6 bases and J gave up 3 bases, with 16 bases separating them.

This chain links TRBV5-3 with TRBJ1-1, with D uncertain. TRBV5-3 is an open reading frame, and its role is uncertain. With 1 base removed from V and 4 bases from J, the gap between germline ends came to 14 bases. CDR3 length equals 15 residues. The CDR3 is CARSLIRGGLTEAFF. The CDR3 DNA sequence: TGTGCCAGAAGCTTGATTCGGGGAGGGCTCACTGAAGCTTTCTTT.

The sample holds a few counts of this clone. The J gene is TRBJ2-5, the V gene TRBV5-1; 8 bases line up with TRBD2. V gave up 8 bases and J gave up 11 bases; unmatched junction bases: 20. Germline-derived CDR1 and CDR2 are SGHRS and YFSETQ. The CDR3 has 15 amino acids. The CDR3 protein is CASGRESGSPGEQYF. In nucleotides, the CDR3 is TGCGCCAGTGGCCGGGAAAGCGGGAGCCCCGGGGAGCAGTACTTC.

The rearrangement joins TRBV5-1 to TRBJ2-1, with D perhaps TRBD1 (6 bases). The CDR3 length is 15 residues. V was shortened by 4 bases and J by 4 bases, with 15 bases between the two germline ends. CDR1 SGHRS and CDR2 YFSETQ come from the germline V gene. The CDR3 here is CASSPSGQFYNEQFF. CDR3 bases: TGCGCCAGCAGCCCGAGCGGACAGTTTTACAATGAGCAGTTCTTC.

The J gene is TRBJ2-7, the V gene TRBV21-1; the D segment call TRBD1 is taken from the table without a DNA check. TRBV21-1 is tagged as a pseudogene. This CDR3 comprises 17 residues. The CDR3 is CASSKVDPGTGGYEQYF. The CDR3 bases are TGTGCCAGCAGCAAAGTGGACCCCGGGACAGGGGGGTACGAGCAGTACTTC.

The chain couples TRBV1 to TRBJ2-2; the table's D call TRBD2 went unverified against the DNA. TRBV1 is listed as a pseudogene. This CDR3 is 16 amino acids long. The DNA of the CDR3 is TGCACCAGCAGCCAAGGACCGGGGGGGGAGCCCGGGGAGCTGTTTTTT. Translated, it gives CTSSQGPGGEPGELFF.

J is TRBJ2-7 and V is TRBV18; TRBD1 matches 9 bases. The CDR3 is 15 residues long. The V and J ends lost 4 bases and 2 bases, in that order; junction bases with no gene match: 6. Germline CDR1 KGHSH, CDR2 LQKENI. The CDR3, as DNA: TGTGCCAGCTCACTCGGACAGGGGAACACCTACGAGCAGTACTTC. Protein: CASSLGQGNTYEQYF.

CDR3 protein: CASSVGGRTHEQYF. Written as DNA, the CDR3 is TGTGCCAGCAGCGTTGGCGGGAGGACCCACGAGCAGTACTTC. The gene calls are TRBV9 and TRBJ2-7; the match to TRBD2 covers 8 bases. Germline loops: CDR1 SGDLS, CDR2 YYNGEE. CDR3 size: 14 residues. Trimming removed 2 bases from V and 5 bases from J; junction bases left unmatched: 6.

This chain connects TRBV5-4 to TRBJ2-1, with 12 bases aligning to TRBD2. V gave up 0 bases and J gave up 5 bases; unmatched junction bases: 3. CDR3 size: 16 residues. Germline lookup yields CDR1 SGHNT and CDR2 YYREEE (reference sequence). CDR3 protein: CASSLEGTSGHNEQFF. In DNA, the CDR3 is TGTGCCAGCAGCTTGGAGGGGACTAGCGGGCACAATGAGCAGTTCTTC.

The chain joins TRBV5-4 to TRBJ1-3; D gene uncertain. Trimming left V 3 bases short and J 2 bases short, with 15 bases between. The CDR3 has 16 residues. Per the germline V gene, CDR1 is SGHNT and CDR2 is YYREEE (reference sequence). CDR3 amino acids: CASSSQDFIPGNTIYF. The CDR3 region has the DNA TGTGCCAGCAGCTCCCAGGACTTTATCCCTGGAAACACCATATATTTT.

The CDR3 DNA sequence: TGTGCCAGCAGTGACCTCCTACTAGAGGATACGCAGTATTTT. Amino acids: CASSDLLLEDTQYF. The genes are TRBV2 and TRBJ2-3, with TRBD2 as a possible D gene (5 bases). Germline-derived CDR1 and CDR2 are SNHLY and FYNNEI. The CDR3 is 14 residues long. V was trimmed by 3 bases and J by 6 bases, leaving 13 bases between them.

V gene TRBV10-2 combines with J gene TRBJ1-1; D not resolved. There are 13 residues in the CDR3. Germline lookup yields CDR1 WSHSY and CDR2 SAAADI. V gave up 7 bases and J gave up 0 bases, with 9 bases separating them. The CDR3 DNA is TGCGCCAGCAAGTCCGGGATGAACACTGAAGCTTTCTTT. Amino acid sequence: CASKSGMNTEAFF.